The 30 T cell receptor beta chains presented below share a single source sample, sequenced in a study of blood T cell repertoires in COVID-19. The data were produced by immunoSEQ multiplex PCR, yet TCRdb's version contains in-frame clones alone and is incomplete. In the table there are about 430,000 clones, about 87% of which are singletons. What was sequenced was peripheral blood. The source is a man younger than 35 with COVID-19, enrolled during active disease.

The J gene is TRBJ2-3, the V gene TRBV5-1; D ambiguous. Germline lookup yields CDR1 SGHRS and CDR2 YFSETQ. The CDR3 consists of 12 residues. Trimming left V 0 bases short and J 10 bases short, with 9 bases between. This CDR3 is CASSLEQPAQYF. In DNA, the CDR3 is TGCGCCAGCAGCTTGGAGCAACCGGCGCAGTATTTT.

The chain carries TRBV30 and TRBJ2-3; 16 nucleotides line up with TRBD2. This CDR3 has 19 residues. Germline V gene data show CDR1 as GTSNPN and CDR2 as SVGIG (reference sequence). V shed 5 bases, J shed 5 bases, and the junction held 16 bases outside the gene matches. The CDR3 is CAWDQGLAGGPRVVDTQYF. The CDR3 nucleotides are TGTGCCTGGGATCAGGGACTAGCGGGAGGGCCCCGGGTTGTAGATACGCAGTATTTT.

The CDR3 spells CASSSTVYVEQFF. The CDR3 region has the DNA TGTGCCAGCTCAAGCACCGTATATGTTGAGCAGTTCTTC. The V gene is TRBV18, the J gene TRBJ2-1; D is unresolved. CDR1 is KGHSH, CDR2 LQKENI, per germline. The germline V and J ends were trimmed by 5 bases and 9 bases, with 14 bases remaining between them. The CDR3 totals 13 residues.

In its sample, this clone was seen once. The chain joins TRBV6-5 to TRBJ2-3; possible D gene TRBD2, 6 bases. The CDR3 is 14 amino acids. The germline V and J ends were trimmed by 7 bases and 0 bases, with 11 bases remaining between them. Germline-derived CDR1 and CDR2 are MNHEY and SVGAGI. The CDR3 DNA reads as TGTGCCAGCAAAACCGGGACTAGCACAGATACGCAGTATTTT. Amino acid sequence: CASKTGTSTDTQYF.

This chain uses TRBV11-3 with TRBJ1-2; a possible D gene is TRBD1 (5 bases). V lost 2 bases to trimming and J lost 0 bases, with 10 bases between them. The V gene's germline CDR1 is SGHNT and CDR2 YENEEA. This CDR3 spans 15 amino acids. The CDR3 coding sequence is TGTGCCAGCAGCTTAAGGACACCTTCTAACTATGGCTACACCTTC. Protein: CASSLRTPSNYGYTF.

V usage is TRBV3-1 (or the pseudogene TRBV3-2) and J usage is TRBJ2-5; 7 bases are a match to TRBD2. The germline gives CDR1 LGHDT, CDR2 YNNKEL (reference sequence). V gave up 1 base and J gave up 1 base; unmatched junction bases: 6. This CDR3 region has 16 residues. As DNA, the CDR3 is TGTGCCAGCAGCCAAGGGGGAGCGGGAACCCAAGAGACCCAGTACTTC. Amino acids: CASSQGGAGTQETQYF.

This chain connects TRBV4-2 to TRBJ1-1; D is undetermined. Germline CDR1 reads LGHNA; CDR2 reads YNFKEQ. The CDR3 extends over 15 amino acids. V was clipped by 4 bases and J by 0 bases, with 12 bases between them. CDR3 in amino acids: CASSPVDKMNTEAFF. CDR3 nucleotide sequence: TGTGCCAGCAGCCCGGTAGACAAAATGAACACTGAAGCTTTCTTT.

The chain couples TRBV19 to TRBJ2-1; 8 positions match TRBD1. This CDR3 region has 16 residues. Germline V gene lookup returns CDR1 LNHDA and CDR2 SQIVND (reference sequence). The J segment lost 6 bases and the V segment lost 5 bases, leaving 12 bases of the junction unmatched. Here the CDR3 reads CASSDLQGGFFNEQFF. The CDR3 DNA reads TGTGCCAGTAGTGACTTACAGGGGGGATTCTTCAATGAGCAGTTCTTC. The full variable domain, its missing parts supplied by reference TRBV19 and TRBJ2-1, is DGGITQSPKYLFRKEGQNVTLSCEQNLNHDAMYWYRQDPGQGLRLIYYSQIVNDFQKGDIAEGYSVSREKKESFPLTVTSAQKNPTAFYLCASSDLQGGFFNEQFFGPGTRLTVL.

The chain uses TRBV30 and TRBJ2-3, with TRBD2 identical over 15 bases. The CDR3 is 18 amino acids. The V gene's germline CDR1 is GTSNPN and CDR2 SVGIG (reference sequence). J gave up 6 bases and V 3 bases, and 13 bases lay outside the gene matches. The CDR3 protein is CAWRGTPGLAGGGDTQYF. CDR3 sequence (DNA): TGTGCCTGGAGGGGCACGCCGGGACTAGCGGGAGGAGGGGATACGCAGTATTTT.

This chain links TRBV6-5 with TRBJ2-7; a possible D gene is TRBD2 (5 bases). From germline, CDR1 is MNHEY and CDR2 SVGAGI. The CDR3 covers 12 residues. Trimming left V 7 bases short and J 0 bases short, with 7 bases between. The CDR3 sequence: CASKTTSYEQYF. As DNA, the CDR3 is TGTGCCAGCAAGACTACCTCCTACGAGCAGTACTTC.

This chain connects TRBV18 to TRBJ2-1; D perhaps matches TRBD2 (6 bases). CDR3 length equals 17 residues. From germline, CDR1 is KGHSH and CDR2 LQKENI. Deletions cut 2 bases from V and 3 bases from J, with 17 bases between. The CDR3 DNA sequence: TGTGCCAGCTCACCATCTATCTTAGCGGAATTCTACAATGAGCAGTTCTTC. Translating it yields CASSPSILAEFYNEQFF.

The chain links TRBV10-2 to TRBJ2-7, with TRBD2 matching over 15 bases. The V gene end was trimmed by 6 bases and the J gene end by 2 bases; junction bases not matched to a gene: 2. Germline-derived CDR1 and CDR2 are WSHSY and SAAADI. The CDR3 is 15 amino acids. The CDR3 DNA follows: TGCGCCAGCAGGGGACTAGCGGGGGGCGCCTACGAGCAGTACTTC. Translated: CASRGLAGGAYEQYF.

CDR3 coding DNA: TGTGCCACCGCTGAGGGACAGGGTATACAAGAGACCCAGTACTTC. As protein: CATAEGQGIQETQYF. V is TRBV24-1 and J is TRBJ2-5, with 9 bases lining up with TRBD1. J lost 2 bases, V lost 9 bases, and 9 bases had no gene match. The CDR3 is made up of 15 amino acids. CDR1 and CDR2 from the germline V gene are KGHDR and SFDVKD.

This chain connects TRBV11-2 to TRBJ1-1, with a tentative D call TRBD1 (6 bases). Germline V gene data show CDR1 as SGHAT and CDR2 as FQNNGV. Trimming took off 5 bases at V and 1 base at J, with 14 bases between the two ends. The CDR3 spans 15 residues. The CDR3 loop reads CASSQSGGQNTEAFF. The CDR3 bases are TGTGCCAGCAGCCAGTCGGGGGGGCAGAACACTGAAGCTTTCTTT.

V gene TRBV5-6 combines with J gene TRBJ2-5, with D possibly matching TRBD1 (5 bases). V was trimmed by 3 bases and J by 5 bases, leaving 11 bases between them. This CDR3 is 13 amino acids long. Germline V gene data show CDR1 as SGHDT and CDR2 as YYEEEE. This CDR3 is CASSSEPGETQYF. The CDR3 nucleotides are TGTGCCAGCAGCTCCGAACCAGGGGAGACCCAGTACTTC.

The chain is built from TRBV6-5 and TRBJ1-1, with 7 bases lining up with TRBD1. Trimming took 6 bases from V and 8 from J; bases not matched to a gene: 6. CDR3 length: 12 amino acids. Germline CDR1 and CDR2: MNHEY and SVGAGI. In nucleotides, the CDR3 is TGTGCCAGCAGCACCCTGGACAGGGAAGCTTTCTTT. Translation gives CASSTLDREAFF.

J is TRBJ2-5 and V is TRBV11-2, with 8 bases lining up with TRBD2. Germline V gene sequence: CDR1 SGHAT, CDR2 FQNNGV. CDR3 length: 16 residues. V dropped 5 bases and J dropped 5; count of bases not matched to a gene: 13. CDR3 DNA: TGTGCCAGCAGCCCCCTTGGGAGCGGGGGAGGGGAGACCCAGTACTTC. This codes for CASSPLGSGGGETQYF.

This clone appeared once. This chain links TRBV29-1 with TRBJ2-3; D perhaps matches TRBD2 (6 bases). Per germline, CDR1 SQVTM and CDR2 ANQGSEA. The ends were cut back, 7 bases at V and 1 base at J, with 12 bases in the middle. There are 13 residues in the CDR3. The CDR3 loop reads CSAVASGTDTQYF. The CDR3, as DNA: TGCAGCGCCGTCGCTAGCGGCACAGATACGCAGTATTTT.

The V and J genes are TRBV7-2 and TRBJ2-2; 8 bases are a match to TRBD1. With V trimmed by 3 bases and J by 4 bases, 7 bases remained unmatched. CDR3 size: 16 residues. The V gene's germline CDR1 is SGHTA and CDR2 FQGNSA. CDR3 in DNA: TGTGCCAGCAGCTTTACAGGGGGTTTAGCCACCGGGGAGCTGTTTTTT. Its translation: CASSFTGGLATGELFF.

Notes on this clone: Other DNA sequences from this sample encode an identical CDR3 as well. The gene calls are TRBV9 and TRBJ1-2; the D gene is possibly TRBD1 (5 bases). From germline, CDR1 is SGDLS and CDR2 YYNGEE. V lost 4 bases and J 4 bases, leaving 11 bases between the germline ends. The CDR3 consists of 13 residues. For the CDR3, the DNA is TGTGCCAGCAGCCCAGGGCGTGGCTATGGCTACACCTTC. This sequence encodes CASSPGRGYGYTF.

The table lists this clone with a count of one. The V gene is TRBV3-1 (or the pseudogene TRBV3-2), the J gene TRBJ2-3, with 9 bases matching TRBD2. The length of the CDR3 is 15 residues. Looked up from germline, CDR1 is LGHDT and CDR2 is YNNKEL (reference sequence). The V and J ends lost 3 bases and 0 bases, in that order; junction bases with no gene match: 1. CDR3 coding DNA: TGTGCCAGCAGCCATCTAGCGGGGAGCACAGATACGCAGTATTTT. Its translation: CASSHLAGSTDTQYF.

The rearrangement links TRBV3-1 (or the pseudogene TRBV3-2) to TRBJ2-5; TRBD2 might be the D (6 bases). V was pared by 4 bases and J by 3 bases, with 27 bases between. Per germline, CDR1 LGHDT and CDR2 YNNKEL (reference sequence). The CDR3 has 19 amino acids. CDR3 sequence reads: CASSRQPFSLRTGEETQYF. In DNA form, the CDR3 reads TGTGCCAGCAGCCGACAACCCTTTTCCCTAAGGACGGGGGAAGAGACCCAGTACTTC.

V and J are TRBV4-1 and TRBJ2-7, with 10 bases identical to TRBD1. This CDR3 region has 14 residues. Germline CDR1 is MGHRA and CDR2 is YSYEKL. Losses at the gene ends were 3 bases for V and 4 bases for J; bases not matched to a gene: 3. CDR3: CASSHGTGAYEQYF. The CDR3 DNA sequence: TGCGCCAGCAGCCACGGGACAGGGGCTTACGAGCAGTACTTC.

The gene calls are TRBV27 and TRBJ2-7, with D possibly TRBD1 on 5 matching bases. There are 15 residues in the CDR3. Germline V gene data show CDR1 as MNHEY and CDR2 as SMNVEV (reference sequence). V lost 0 bases to trimming and J lost 7 bases, with 16 bases between them. The CDR3: CASSLSRVSRPEQYF. The CDR3 nucleotides read TGTGCCAGCAGTTTATCCAGGGTGAGTCGGCCTGAGCAGTACTTC.

The chain combines TRBV20-1 with TRBJ2-1, with 9 nucleotides matching TRBD1. The CDR3 length is 14 residues. Unmatched junction bases numbered 10, after V lost 3 bases and J lost 10 bases. Germline V lookup: CDR1 DFQATT, CDR2 SNEGSKA (reference sequence). CDR3 sequence (DNA): TGCAGTGCTAGTGGGGGACAGGGAAGTGGCGAGCAGTTCTTC. It is translated as CSASGGQGSGEQFF.

This chain links TRBV4-1 with TRBJ2-7; a weak D match, TRBD1 (5 bases). Germline assignment: CDR1 MGHRA and CDR2 YSYEKL. Trimming removed 4 bases at V and 4 bases at J, with 11 bases between. The CDR3 runs 13 residues. In DNA form, the CDR3 reads TGCGCCAGCAGCCTTGACAGTGAGTACGAGCAGTACTTC. Protein product: CASSLDSEYEQYF.

This chain uses TRBV15 with TRBJ2-3; D unclear. V lost 2 bases and J 8 bases, leaving 11 bases between the germline ends. There are 13 residues in the CDR3. The germline V gene has CDR1 LNHNV and CDR2 YYDKDF (reference sequence). DNA of the CDR3: TGTGCCACCAGCAGATCATTCGCGTTTACGCAGTATTTT. This codes for CATSRSFAFTQYF.

The chain recombines TRBV13 with TRBJ1-3; possible D gene TRBD1, 6 bases. Germline V gene data show CDR1 as PRHDT and CDR2 as FYEKMQ (reference sequence). This CDR3 has 15 residues. Between the trimmed V and J ends, which lost 5 bases and 0 bases, there was a span of 11 bases. The CDR3 nucleotides read TGTGCCAGCAGCCCGGACAGACCCTCTGGAAACACCATATATTTT. Protein: CASSPDRPSGNTIYF.

The chain is built from TRBV4-1 and TRBJ2-1; 9 bases line up with TRBD2. V lost 0 bases and J lost 0; bases outside the gene matches: 9. The germline gives CDR1 MGHRA, CDR2 YSYEKL. There are 19 residues in the CDR3. CDR3 sequence (DNA): TGCGCCAGCAGCCAAGATGAGCTAGCGGGAAGGAGCTCCTACAATGAGCAGTTCTTC. This translates into CASSQDELAGRSSYNEQFF.

The V call is TRBV6-5, the J call TRBJ1-6; D not certain. V lost 0 bases, J lost 7 bases, and 4 bases lay in between. This CDR3 region has 13 residues. CDR1 and CDR2 (germline): MNHEY, SVGAGI. The CDR3 nucleotides read TGTGCCAGCAGTTACTCAGAGAATTCACCCCTCCACTTT. This codes for CASSYSENSPLHF.